A selection of T cell receptor beta chains follows, all from one sample in a study of cytomegalovirus exposure and HLA in healthy donors. The repertoire was sequenced with immunoSEQ multiplex PCR; TCRdb's copy has only in-frame clones and lacks some. The sample yields over 200,000 clones, 85% seen once. Material for sequencing was PBMCs. The source of these receptors is a human donor in good health. CDR3s include the opening cysteine and the closing phenylalanine or tryptophan. D genes are given only for firm matches. Clone size, where shown, is once, few, many, or a class for clones that have expanded.

clone_size: NA; j_call: TRBJ2-3; v_call: TRBV4-1; d_call: TRBD2; cdr3_nt: TGCGCCAGCAGCCAGGCAAAGCGGGAGACCCACACAGATACGCAGTATTTT; cdr3_aa: CASSQAKRETHTDTQYF
clone_size: few; j_call: TRBJ2-3; v_call: TRBV4-3; d_call: NA; cdr3_nt: TGCGCCAGCAGCCAAGATACTCTAGGGCGGGGGCCCAGAGATACGCAGTATTTT; cdr3_aa: CASSQDTLGRGPRDTQYF
clone_size: NA; j_call: TRBJ2-7; v_call: TRBV7-9; d_call: TRBD2; cdr3_nt: TGTGCCAGCAGCCTAATTAGCGGGAGCTCCTACGAGCAGTACTTC; cdr3_aa: CASSLISGSSYEQYF
clone_size: NA; j_call: TRBJ1-2; v_call: TRBV7-2; d_call: NA; cdr3_nt: TGTGCCAGCAGCTTTTCCGGGGAAGTAGGCTACACCTTC; cdr3_aa: CASSFSGEVGYTF
clone_size: once; j_call: TRBJ2-7; v_call: TRBV7-2; d_call: TRBD2; cdr3_nt: TGTGCCAGCAGATTTAGACTAGCGGGCCCCTCCTACGAGCAGTACTTC; cdr3_aa: CASRFRLAGPSYEQYF
clone_size: NA; j_call: TRBJ2-5; v_call: TRBV10-3; d_call: TRBD2; cdr3_nt: TGTGCCATCACCGGACTAGCTCTTCGGTTTGGGACCCAGTACTTC; cdr3_aa: CAITGLALRFGTQYF
clone_size: few; j_call: TRBJ2-2; v_call: TRBV6-5; d_call: TRBD1; cdr3_nt: TGTGCCAGCAACAGGGGGCGAAACGGGGAGCTGTTTTTT; cdr3_aa: CASNRGRNGELFF
clone_size: NA; j_call: TRBJ2-5; v_call: TRBV2; d_call: NA; cdr3_nt: TGTGCCAGCAGCTACAGCAAAGAGACCCAGTACTTC; cdr3_aa: CASSYSKETQYF
clone_size: NA; j_call: TRBJ2-5; v_call: TRBV5-8; d_call: NA; cdr3_nt: TGTGCCAGCAGCTCCGGGAGTCGCGAGACCCAGTACTTC; cdr3_aa: CASSSGSRETQYF
clone_size: NA; j_call: TRBJ2-4; v_call: TRBV6-1; d_call: NA; cdr3_nt: TGTGCCAGCAGGGGAGATCCAGACGCCAAAAACATTCAGTACTTC; cdr3_aa: CASRGDPDAKNIQYF
clone_size: NA; j_call: TRBJ2-3; v_call: TRBV5-1; d_call: NA; cdr3_nt: TGCGCCAGCAGCTTGACTTTTTTTAATCGCGGGATGGGAACAGATACGCAGTATTTT; cdr3_aa: CASSLTFFNRGMGTDTQYF
clone_size: few; j_call: TRBJ1-1; v_call: TRBV7-8; d_call: NA; cdr3_nt: TGTGCCAGCAGCCCCCCGGGAGCTGAAGCTTTCTTT; cdr3_aa: CASSPPGAEAFF
clone_size: NA; j_call: TRBJ2-1; v_call: TRBV28; d_call: NA; cdr3_nt: TGTGCCAGCAGTTTGACGACTCCGGGGAATGAGCAGTTCTTC; cdr3_aa: CASSLTTPGNEQFF
clone_size: NA; j_call: TRBJ2-7; v_call: TRBV4-1; d_call: NA; cdr3_nt: TGCGCCAGCAGCCAAGTTGTTTCTAGCAGTGCCAACTTC; cdr3_aa: CASSQVVSSSANF
clone_size: NA; j_call: TRBJ2-7; v_call: TRBV9; d_call: NA; cdr3_nt: TGTGCCAGCAGCGGAGACTCCTACGAGCAGTACTTC; cdr3_aa: CASSGDSYEQYF
clone_size: few; j_call: TRBJ1-5; v_call: TRBV6-6; d_call: NA; cdr3_nt: TGTGCCAGCACTGCAGGGTCGGGCAATCAGCCCCAGCATTTT; cdr3_aa: CASTAGSGNQPQHF
clone_size: NA; j_call: TRBJ1-1; v_call: TRBV7-8; d_call: NA; cdr3_nt: TGTGCCAGCAGCCCCACAGAACTGAACACTGAAGCTTTCTTT; cdr3_aa: CASSPTELNTEAFF
clone_size: NA; j_call: TRBJ2-3; v_call: TRBV28; d_call: TRBD1; cdr3_nt: TGTGCCAGCAGTTCACCGGGACAGGGTGAAAGCACAGATACGCAGTATTTT; cdr3_aa: CASSSPGQGESTDTQYF
clone_size: NA; j_call: TRBJ2-2; v_call: TRBV2; d_call: TRBD2; cdr3_nt: TGTGCCAGCCAGCGGGAAAACACCGGGGAGCTGTTTTTT; cdr3_aa: CASQRENTGELFF
clone_size: NA; j_call: TRBJ2-7; v_call: TRBV7-9; d_call: NA; cdr3_nt: TGTGCCAGCAGATCGGACAGCACCTACGAGCAGTACTTC; cdr3_aa: CASRSDSTYEQYF
clone_size: NA; j_call: TRBJ2-7; v_call: TRBV7-2; d_call: NA; cdr3_nt: TGTGCCAGCAGCTCTACAGCGGGCCTGTCTTACGAGCAGTACTTC; cdr3_aa: CASSSTAGLSYEQYF
clone_size: few; j_call: TRBJ2-3; v_call: TRBV6-5; d_call: TRBD1; cdr3_nt: TGTGCCAGCAGTCCCGGACAGGGGATCACAGATACGCAGTATTTT; cdr3_aa: CASSPGQGITDTQYF
clone_size: NA; j_call: TRBJ2-2; v_call: TRBV7-2; d_call: NA; cdr3_nt: TGTGCCAGCAGCTTCAGGGTGGCGAACACCGGGGAGCTGTTTTTT; cdr3_aa: CASSFRVANTGELFF
clone_size: NA; j_call: TRBJ2-5; v_call: TRBV5-4; d_call: TRBD1; cdr3_nt: TGTGCCAGCAGCTTGGGACAGGGCCAAGAGACCCAGTACTTC; cdr3_aa: CASSLGQGQETQYF
clone_size: NA; j_call: TRBJ1-5; v_call: TRBV9; d_call: NA; cdr3_nt: TGTGCCAGCAGCGAGTCCGACAAACGGGGTCAGCCCCAGCATTTT; cdr3_aa: CASSESDKRGQPQHF
clone_size: NA; j_call: TRBJ1-1; v_call: TRBV7-9; d_call: TRBD1; cdr3_nt: TGTGCCAGCAGCGTGACAGGGGAGGCTTTCTTT; cdr3_aa: CASSVTGEAFF
clone_size: NA; j_call: TRBJ2-7; v_call: TRBV7-6; d_call: TRBD2; cdr3_nt: TGTGCCAGCAGCTTGTGGACTAGTTCTTACGAGCAGTACTTC; cdr3_aa: CASSLWTSSYEQYF
clone_size: NA; j_call: TRBJ2-1; v_call: TRBV6-5; d_call: TRBD2; cdr3_nt: TGTGCCAGCAGTTACTCAAGCGGGAGAGGCAATGAGCAGTTCTTC; cdr3_aa: CASSYSSGRGNEQFF
clone_size: few; j_call: TRBJ2-2; v_call: TRBV6-4; d_call: TRBD2; cdr3_nt: TGTGCCAGCAGTTTTAGCGGGAGGAGCACCGGGGAGCTGTTTTTT; cdr3_aa: CASSFSGRSTGELFF
clone_size: NA; j_call: TRBJ2-7; v_call: TRBV30; d_call: TRBD2; cdr3_nt: TGTGCCTGGTCGACTAGCGGGAGCTCGGAGCAGTACTTC; cdr3_aa: CAWSTSGSSEQYF
clone_size: NA; j_call: TRBJ1-5; v_call: TRBV4-2; d_call: NA; cdr3_nt: TGTGCCAGCAGCCAAGTTGTTGGCAGGGGCCTTTCTGGTCAGCCCCAGCATTTT; cdr3_aa: CASSQVVGRGLSGQPQHF
clone_size: NA; j_call: TRBJ1-4; v_call: TRBV5-1; d_call: NA; cdr3_nt: TGCGCCAGCAGCTTGGCCGTGCAGAGCGCAAGTGAAAAACTGTTTTTT; cdr3_aa: CASSLAVQSASEKLFF
clone_size: NA; j_call: TRBJ2-3; v_call: TRBV9; d_call: NA; cdr3_nt: TGTGCCAGCAGCGACTCTGCGCGGGTCGCAGATACGCAGTATTTT; cdr3_aa: CASSDSARVADTQYF
clone_size: NA; j_call: TRBJ1-2; v_call: TRBV28; d_call: TRBD1; cdr3_nt: TGTGCCAGCAGTTTATGGATATGGCCGGGACAGCGGATGACTAACTATGGCTACACCTTC; cdr3_aa: CASSLWIWPGQRMTNYGYTF
clone_size: NA; j_call: TRBJ2-1; v_call: TRBV5-8; d_call: NA; cdr3_nt: TGTGCCAGCAGCAAGGGACAGTCAGGGAGGTCGGATGAGCAGTTCTTC; cdr3_aa: CASSKGQSGRSDEQFF
clone_size: NA; j_call: TRBJ2-7; v_call: TRBV7-7; d_call: TRBD2; cdr3_nt: TGTGCTAGCAGCTTAGGGGAGGGGCCCTCCTACGAGCAGTACTTC; cdr3_aa: CASSLGEGPSYEQYF
clone_size: few; j_call: TRBJ2-7; v_call: TRBV6-1; d_call: TRBD1; cdr3_nt: TGTGCCGGAGGGACAGGGATGTCCTACGAGCAGTACTTC; cdr3_aa: CAGGTGMSYEQYF
clone_size: NA; j_call: TRBJ2-1; v_call: TRBV11-3; d_call: NA; cdr3_nt: TGTGCCAGCAGCTTAGGAGGCTCGAACAATGAGCAGTTCTTC; cdr3_aa: CASSLGGSNNEQFF
clone_size: NA; j_call: TRBJ2-7; v_call: TRBV7-9; d_call: TRBD1; cdr3_nt: TGTGCCAGCAGCGGGGACAGGGGGTACGAGCAGTACTTC; cdr3_aa: CASSGDRGYEQYF
clone_size: NA; j_call: TRBJ2-7; v_call: TRBV28; d_call: TRBD2; cdr3_nt: TGTGCCAGCAGGAGCGGGAGCTTAGACGAGCAGTACTTC; cdr3_aa: CASRSGSLDEQYF
clone_size: NA; j_call: TRBJ2-3; v_call: TRBV16; d_call: TRBD2; cdr3_nt: TGTGCCAGCAGCCAATCCCATCGAGGGACTAGCGCCCCAGATACGCAGTATTTT; cdr3_aa: CASSQSHRGTSAPDTQYF
clone_size: NA; j_call: TRBJ2-1; v_call: TRBV28; d_call: TRBD2; cdr3_nt: TGTGCCAGCGATTCTAAATTCGGGACTAGCGGATACAATGAGCAGTTCTTC; cdr3_aa: CASDSKFGTSGYNEQFF
clone_size: NA; j_call: TRBJ2-2; v_call: TRBV5-1; d_call: TRBD1; cdr3_nt: TGCGCCAGCAGCTTCGCCGGGACAGGGGTCACCGGGGAGCTGTTTTTT; cdr3_aa: CASSFAGTGVTGELFF
clone_size: NA; j_call: TRBJ2-5; v_call: TRBV15; d_call: TRBD2; cdr3_nt: TGTGCCACCAGCAGAAGACTAGCGGTAAGAGGATCAGAGACCCAGTACTTC; cdr3_aa: CATSRRLAVRGSETQYF
clone_size: NA; j_call: TRBJ2-1; v_call: TRBV5-1; d_call: TRBD2; cdr3_nt: TGCGCCAGCAGCTTGGATAGGGCGGGAGGTCCCTACAATGAGCAGTTCTTC; cdr3_aa: CASSLDRAGGPYNEQFF
clone_size: NA; j_call: TRBJ2-3; v_call: TRBV19; d_call: TRBD1; cdr3_nt: TGTGCCAGTAGTGCGTTTTGGGACAGGGTCACAGATACGCAGTATTTT; cdr3_aa: CASSAFWDRVTDTQYF
clone_size: NA; j_call: TRBJ2-5; v_call: TRBV28; d_call: NA; cdr3_nt: TGTGCCAGCAGTTCCCGGCAGGCCGGGACCCAGTACTTC; cdr3_aa: CASSSRQAGTQYF
clone_size: NA; j_call: TRBJ2-7; v_call: TRBV19; d_call: TRBD1; cdr3_nt: TGTGCCAGTAGTTCCGGGACAGACTCGGCCTACGAGCAGTACTTC; cdr3_aa: CASSSGTDSAYEQYF
clone_size: few; j_call: TRBJ2-3; v_call: TRBV11-2; d_call: NA; cdr3_nt: TGTGCCAGCAGCTTAGTTGGTGCCCTAGCCACAGATACGCAGTATTTT; cdr3_aa: CASSLVGALATDTQYF
clone_size: NA; j_call: TRBJ2-3; v_call: TRBV7-2; d_call: TRBD2; cdr3_nt: TGTGCCAGCAGCTTAAGCGGGAGGACTAGCACAGATACGCAGTATTTT; cdr3_aa: CASSLSGRTSTDTQYF
clone_size: NA; j_call: TRBJ1-2; v_call: TRBV27; d_call: NA; cdr3_nt: TGTGCCAGCAGTTTAGTCGCGGGCGGAGGGTCTGACTATGGCTACACCTTC; cdr3_aa: CASSLVAGGGSDYGYTF
clone_size: NA; j_call: TRBJ2-1; v_call: TRBV5-8; d_call: NA; cdr3_nt: TGTGCCAGCAGCTTGGCCTCGTTCCCCCACAATGAGCAGTTCTTC; cdr3_aa: CASSLASFPHNEQFF
clone_size: NA; j_call: TRBJ2-7; v_call: TRBV5-1; d_call: TRBD2; cdr3_nt: TGCGCCAGCAACGACGGGTGGGGGGGCGAGCAGTACTTC; cdr3_aa: CASNDGWGGEQYF
clone_size: once; j_call: TRBJ2-3; v_call: TRBV6-4; d_call: NA; cdr3_nt: TGTGCCAGCACGGAGGGGCGCATTGGTACAGATACGCAGTATTTT; cdr3_aa: CASTEGRIGTDTQYF
clone_size: NA; j_call: TRBJ2-2; v_call: TRBV15; d_call: NA; cdr3_nt: TGTGCCACCAGCGACATCGGGACCGGAGGGAGCCCGAACACCGGGGAGCTGTTTTTT; cdr3_aa: CATSDIGTGGSPNTGELFF
clone_size: NA; j_call: TRBJ1-4; v_call: TRBV19; d_call: NA; cdr3_nt: TGTGCCAGTAGTCAGGGGCGTCCAACTAATGAAAAACTGTTTTTT; cdr3_aa: CASSQGRPTNEKLFF
clone_size: NA; j_call: TRBJ2-2; v_call: TRBV19; d_call: NA; cdr3_nt: TGTGCCAGTAGTATAACTGGGGGCGCGGTCGGGGAGCTGTTTTTT; cdr3_aa: CASSITGGAVGELFF
clone_size: NA; j_call: TRBJ1-1; v_call: TRBV6-5; d_call: NA; cdr3_nt: TGTGCCAGCAGTACCTCGGACACGGGGAACACTGAAGCTTTCTTT; cdr3_aa: CASSTSDTGNTEAFF